The rows below give T cell receptor beta chains drawn from one sample of a study of tumor-infiltrating lymphocytes in primary liver carcinoma. TCRdb reprocessed the multiplex PCR reads with MiXCR, giving one entry per CDR3 protein. This sample has more than 70,000 distinct CDR3 sequences; 69% occur once, and the top ten carry less than 30%. The sequenced sample consisted of tumor-adjacent normal liver tissue. These receptors came from a man aged 40-49 years with primary liver carcinoma and hepatitis B virus infection. Both conserved end residues are part of each CDR3. A D gene is named only where the DNA matches it firmly. Only some rows state a clone size, as once, few, many or a class for expanded clones.

TRBV13	TRBJ2-3	many	.	CASSPGTRGTDTQYF	TGTGCCAGCAGCCCTGGGACAAGGGGCACAGATACGCAGTATTTT
TRBV6-1	TRBJ1-5	.	TRBD1	CASSEAGQQNQLQHF	TGTGCTAGCAGTGAGGCGGGACAGCAAAATCAGCTCCAGCATTTT
TRBV12-3/TRBV12-4	TRBJ2-1	.	.	CASSLSRSYSERFF	TGTGCCAGCAGCCTCTCACGTTCCTACAGTGAGCGGTTCTTC
TRBV11-1	TRBJ2-7	.	.	CASSLAYYEQYF	TGTGCCAGTAGCTTAGCTTACTACGAGCAGTACTTC
TRBV29-1	TRBJ2-7	once	TRBD1	CSAEPGGGERYF	TGCAGCGCTGAGCCAGGGGGCGGAGAGCGGTACTTC
TRBV28	TRBJ2-5	.	TRBD2	CASSSGLAGPNFQETQYF	TGTGCCAGCAGTTCCGGACTAGCGGGACCGAATTTCCAAGAGACCCAGTACTTC
TRBV6-1	TRBJ2-5	.	.	CASQGFPKEAQYF	TGTGCCAGTCAGGGCTTTCCCAAAGAGGCCCAGTACTTC
TRBV6-2/TRBV6-3	TRBJ2-7	.	TRBD2	CTSSRLAGVYEQYF	TGTACCAGCAGTCGATTAGCGGGAGTGTACGAGCAGTACTTC
TRBV7-9	TRBJ2-1	.	.	CASSDSLSENNGQFF	TGTGCCAGCAGTGACAGTTTATCCGAAAACAATGGACAGTTCTTC
TRBV4-2	TRBJ1-5	.	.	CARSQNLQSNQPQHF	TGTGCCAGGAGCCAAAATTTACAGTCAAATCAGCCCCAACATTTT
TRBV4-2	TRBJ1-2	once	.	CASSQEVIGVGCYTF	TGTGCCAGTAGCCAGGAAGTAATAGGGGTGGGCTGCTACACCTTC
TRBV6-2/TRBV6-3	TRBJ2-2	.	.	CARLKEKTGELFF	TGTGCCAGACTAAAGGAGAAAACCGGGGAGCTGTTTTTT